This entry lists 9 T cell receptor beta chains sequenced from one sample in a study of naive and memory T cell subsets. Regarding the study as a whole: Naive repertoires, especially CD8, held a few larger clonotypes, possibly memory cells re-expressing CD45RA.

Both TRBC1 and TRBC2 were covered by a beta constant-region primer of two equimolar oligonucleotides. Four rounds of PCR amplified the ligated cDNA using nested alpha and beta constant-region primers plus SP2. TCRdb reanalysed the UMI-ligation and nested PCR reads using MiXCR and keeps one entry per CDR3 protein. The sample lists approximately 150,000 distinct CDR3 sequences; about 20% were seen once. Which antigens these TCRs recognize remains unknown. Sample: naive CD8+ T cells from blood. These receptor sequences come from a human donor in good health.

This sequence joins TRBV20-1 and TRBJ2-1; D remains unclear. This CDR3 spans 8 amino acids. Germline V gene sequence: CDR1 DFQATT, CDR2 SNEGSKA (reference sequence). Trimming pared 6 bases from V and 16 bases from J, leaving 10 bases between. The CDR3: CSAADRFF. The CDR3 coding sequence is TGCAGTGCCGCAGACCGTTTCTTC.

On this clonotype: An end of the junction does not agree with germline; a read error may underlie this. The chain uses TRBV7-7 and TRBJ2-2; either TRBD1 or TRBD2 may supply D (5 bases each). Germline CDR1 SSHAT, CDR2 FNYEAQ (reference sequence). This CDR3 spans 14 amino acids. The CDR3 DNA reads as TGTGCTAGCAGCTTAGCGCAGGGAGCCGGGGAGCTGTTTTTT. Translated: CASSLAQGAGELFF.

The chain uses TRBV29-1 and TRBJ2-3; D might be TRBD1 or TRBD2, each matching 6 bases. Germline values: CDR1 SQVTM, CDR2 ANQGSEA. The CDR3 length is 15 residues. The V gene lost 1 base and the J gene lost 0 bases, with 11 bases spanning the gap. CDR3 nucleotide sequence: TGCAGCGTTGAAGGGGGGGCTTTCAGCACAGATACGCAGTATTTT. Translation: CSVEGGAFSTDTQYF.

This clonotype was found a few times. The CDR3 spells CATSDLSDPPSEQFF. The DNA of the CDR3 is TGTGCCACCAGTGATTTGTCAGACCCCCCGTCTGAGCAGTTCTTC. The chain couples TRBV24-1 to TRBJ2-1; D not certain. The germline V gene has CDR1 KGHDR and CDR2 SFDVKD. V lost 0 bases and J 9 bases, leaving 14 bases between the germline ends. The CDR3 totals 15 residues.

The chain uses TRBV6-6 and TRBJ2-7; TRBD1 matches at 10 bases. V was clipped by 5 bases and J by 7 bases; unmatched bases: 5. This CDR3 is 13 amino acids long. Germline V gene lookup returns CDR1 MNHNY and CDR2 SVGAGI (reference sequence). As DNA, the CDR3 is TGTGCCAGCAGTCCGGACAGGGGGAATGAGCAGTACTTC. This translates into CASSPDRGNEQYF.

There are a few counts of this clonotype. The rearrangement joins TRBV6-5 to TRBJ2-6, with unresolved D. The CDR3 is made up of 20 amino acids. V lost 0 bases and J 1 base, leaving 19 bases between the germline ends. Germline CDR1 is MNHEY and CDR2 is SVGAGI. The CDR3 region has the DNA TGTGCCAGCAGTTACTCGGTTATTAAAGACCCAACTTCTGGGGCCAACGTCCTGACTTTC. It yields the protein CASSYSVIKDPTSGANVLTF.

V and J are TRBV27 and TRBJ2-3; 7 nucleotides match TRBD1. The CDR3 length is 16 residues. With 4 bases clipped from V and 4 bases from J, the junction kept 11 bases outside the gene matches. CDR1 is MNHEY and CDR2 is SMNVEV in the germline V gene (reference sequence). The chain's CDR3 is CASSWTTGPPPDTQYF. The DNA of the CDR3 is TGTGCCAGCAGTTGGACGACAGGGCCCCCGCCAGATACGCAGTATTTT.

This rearrangement joins TRBV27 to TRBJ2-7; TRBD2 might be the D (6 bases). V lost 4 bases and J 5 bases, leaving 12 bases between the germline ends. Germline V gene lookup returns CDR1 MNHEY and CDR2 SMNVEV (reference sequence). This CDR3 is 13 amino acids long. The CDR3 DNA reads TGTGCCAGCAGTTCCGGGACTTTCCACGAGCAGTACTTC. Translation: CASSSGTFHEQYF.

This chain links TRBV6-2 or TRBV6-3 with TRBJ2-5; maybe TRBD2 (5 bases). Germline-derived CDR1 and CDR2 are MNHEY and SVGEGT. This CDR3 contains 13 residues. Trimming shortened V by 5 bases and J by 2 bases, and 9 bases separated the two germline ends. Here the CDR3 DNA reads TGTGCCAGCAGTAGATGGGAGCAAGAGACCCAGTACTTC. Protein sequence: CASSRWEQETQYF.